The T cell receptor (beta chain) under discussion was sequenced for a study of response to subunit inactivated influenza vaccine. This clonotype has more than one count but fewer than ten. What it binds is not known. From the RT-PCR reads, TCRdb called clonotypes with MiXCR, one entry per CDR3 protein. Counted here are hundreds of thousands of distinct CDR3 sequences, 7.5% to 8.5% occurring once; the ten biggest clones make up approximately 13%. The study, taken as a whole, reports: The authors proposed limited new T cell recruitment per seasonal influenza vaccination.

This CDR3 has 14 residues. Germline values: CDR1 SGHVS, CDR2 FNYEAQ. Trimming removed 5 bases from V and 5 bases from J; junction bases left unmatched: 9. The chain employs TRBV7-6 and TRBJ2-7; 7 bases are shared with TRBD1. The source of this sequence is a man aged 50-75 years who received an inactivated influenza vaccine. The sample in question was PBMCs from blood, obtained around 25 months after vaccination. CDR3 in DNA: TGTGCCAGCAGCCAAGACAGGGAGTCCCACGAGCAGTACTTC. Protein: CASSQDRESHEQYF.